Following are 12 T cell receptor beta chains from one sample sequenced in a study of blood T cell repertoires in COVID-19. Assay: immunoSEQ multiplex PCR; the TCRdb copy retains only in-frame clones and omits some. Among about 140,000 clones listed, 84% were seen once. Sequenced: PBMCs or T cells enriched from blood (not recorded which). The receptor set was obtained from a woman aged 50 to 60 with acute COVID-19.

V usage is TRBV19 and J usage is TRBJ2-1, with TRBD2 matching 8 bases. The CDR3 extends over 17 amino acids. V lost 0 bases and J lost 5; bases outside the gene matches: 9. Germline CDR1 reads LNHDA; CDR2 reads SQIVND (reference sequence). The CDR3: CASSIDQGLAGNNEQFF. The CDR3 DNA reads TGTGCCAGTAGTATAGATCAGGGCCTAGCGGGTAACAATGAGCAGTTCTTC.

This clone was seen a single time. The CDR3 coding sequence is TGTGCCAGCAGCCCCCAGGGGGGATATGGGGCCTACGAGCAGTACTTC. Residues: CASSPQGGYGAYEQYF. The rearrangement joins TRBV7-2 to TRBJ2-7; TRBD1 might be the D (7 bases). Trimming stripped 5 bases from V and 2 bases from J, with 19 bases between. CDR3 length: 16 residues. Germline V CDR1 and CDR2: SGHTA, FQGNSA.

This clone turned up a few times. The genes are TRBV4-2 and TRBJ2-3; 9 bases are shared with TRBD1. The length of the CDR3 is 16 residues. Unmatched junction bases numbered 8, after V lost 1 base and J lost 6 bases. Per the germline V gene, CDR1 is LGHNA and CDR2 is YNFKEQ. DNA for the CDR3: TGTGCCAGCAGCCAAGTATCGGGACAGGGTAGCGATACGCAGTATTTT. Residues: CASSQVSGQGSDTQYF.

The V gene is TRBV7-3, the J gene TRBJ2-1, with D perhaps matching TRBD1 (6 bases). CDR1 is SGHTA and CDR2 is FQGTGA in the germline V gene. The CDR3 contains 15 residues. Trimming took off 1 base at V and 7 bases at J, with 14 bases between the two ends. The CDR3 nucleotides are TGTGCCAGCAGCTTAAACATACAGGGTGGTAATGAGCAGTTCTTC. Amino acids: CASSLNIQGGNEQFF.

This chain links TRBV20-1 with TRBJ2-3, with a tentative D call TRBD2 (6 bases). V lost 6 bases to trimming and J lost 9 bases, with 13 bases between them. Germline V gene data show CDR1 as DFQATT and CDR2 as SNEGSKA (reference sequence). The CDR3 totals 11 residues. CDR3 sequence (DNA): TGCAGTGCCCCCTTGGCGGGAACGCAGTATTTT. It translates to CSAPLAGTQYF.

This clone was seen a single time. This rearrangement joins TRBV7-3 to TRBJ2-2, with TRBD2 matching over 11 bases. Germline values: CDR1 SGHTA, CDR2 FQGTGA. The CDR3 has 15 residues. After removal of 5 bases from V and 5 bases from J, the junction contained 4 bases not matched to a gene. CDR3 sequence: CASSQTSGITGELFF. The CDR3 coding sequence is TGTGCCAGCAGCCAGACTAGCGGGATTACCGGGGAGCTGTTTTTT.

This clone appeared a single time. The chain joins TRBV24-1 to TRBJ2-7; 8 bases fit TRBD2. Germline CDR1 reads KGHDR; CDR2 reads SFDVKD. V lost 12 bases, J lost 0 bases, and 12 bases stayed unmatched. CDR3 length equals 15 residues. The CDR3 nucleotides read TGTGCCTTGCACCCCCCCGGGGGGGTCTCCTACGAGCAGTACTTC. This codes for CALHPPGGVSYEQYF.

The chain links TRBV9 to TRBJ1-1; 8 bases line up with TRBD1. Germline assignment: CDR1 SGDLS and CDR2 YYNGEE. The V and J ends lost 1 base and 4 bases, in that order; junction bases with no gene match: 6. The CDR3 contains 15 residues. The CDR3 loop reads CASSVSDRVGTEAFF. CDR3 nucleotides: TGTGCCAGCAGCGTATCGGACAGGGTAGGCACTGAAGCTTTCTTT.

This clone has a single count. The CDR3 is CASSSGQSNTGELFF. The CDR3, as DNA: TGTGCCAGCAGTTCTGGACAGAGCAACACCGGGGAGCTGTTTTTT. The chain employs TRBV28 and TRBJ2-2; D is perhaps TRBD1 (6 bases). From germline, CDR1 is MDHEN and CDR2 SYDVKM. V was shortened by 4 bases and J by 2 bases, with 11 bases between the two germline ends. This CDR3 has 15 amino acids.

Ten or more counts support this clone. The chain links TRBV5-6 to TRBJ2-3; 11 positions match TRBD2. With 5 bases clipped from V and 2 bases from J, the junction kept 7 bases outside the gene matches. Germline V gene data show CDR1 as SGHDT and CDR2 as YYEEEE. This CDR3 region has 16 residues. CDR3 sequence (DNA): TGTGCCAGCAGGACAACTAGCGGGAGTGTCACAGATACGCAGTATTTT. Translating gives CASRTTSGSVTDTQYF.

This clone was detected once. This rearrangement joins TRBV19 to TRBJ2-3, with D perhaps matching TRBD2 (5 bases). Trimming pared 6 bases from V and 2 bases from J, leaving 21 bases between. Germline loops: CDR1 LNHDA, CDR2 SQIVND (reference sequence). The CDR3 sequence is 17 residues long. The CDR3 sequence: CASSNRAASHATDTQYF. CDR3 bases: TGTGCCAGTAGCAATAGAGCGGCCTCCCACGCCACAGATACGCAGTATTTT.

This chain joins TRBV28 and TRBJ1-1; 11 bases fit TRBD1. This CDR3 has 14 amino acids. Unmatched junction bases numbered 7, after V lost 6 bases and J lost 7 bases. From germline, CDR1 is MDHEN and CDR2 SYDVKM. In DNA form, the CDR3 reads TGTGCCAGCAGCCAGGGACAGGGGGTGCATGAAGCTTTCTTT. It encodes CASSQGQGVHEAFF.